The 17 T cell receptor beta chains in this list originate from one sample, sequenced in a study of blood T cell repertoires in COVID-19 (TCRdb year 2020). To prepare the library, the immunoSEQ multiplex PCR assay was applied. TCRdb retrieved this table from immuneACCESS and kept in-frame rearrangements only. Not all clones are present; in checked studies, unresolved V genes account for under half, and no reason is known for the remainder. The sample contains 90,000 to 120,000 clones, around 92% of them found a single time. The ten largest clones take up 4.5% to 6% of the sample. The specimen sequenced was peripheral blood. The receptors originated from a man aged 35-49 years with active or convalescent COVID-19.

J is TRBJ1-5 and V is TRBV7-9; D is uncertain. The CDR3 extends over 15 amino acids. V was trimmed by 0 bases and J by 7 bases, leaving 13 bases between them. In germline, CDR1 is SEHNR, CDR2 FQNEAQ (reference sequence). The CDR3 protein is CASSLAGDSGQPQHF. CDR3 coding DNA: TGTGCCAGCAGCTTAGCTGGAGACTCGGGGCAGCCCCAGCATTTT. Full variable domain (rest looked up from reference TRBV7-9 and TRBJ1-5): DTGVSQNPRHKITKRGQNVTFRCDPISEHNRLYWYRQTLGQGPEFLTYFQNEAQLEKSRLLSDRFSAERPKGSFSTLEIQRTEQGDSAMYLCASSLAGDSGQPQHFGDGTRLSIL.

The J gene is TRBJ2-1, the V gene TRBV3-1 (or the pseudogene TRBV3-2); 9 nucleotides align to TRBD2. The length of the CDR3 is 15 residues. The germline CDR1 and CDR2 sequences are LGHDT and YNNKEL (reference sequence). Trimming cost V 1 base and J 9 bases; bases outside gene matches: 7. This chain's CDR3 is CASSQGTSELVEQFF. The CDR3 DNA is TGTGCCAGCAGCCAAGGGACTAGCGAGCTGGTTGAGCAGTTCTTC.

The chain uses TRBV28 and TRBJ1-3; no clear D gene. This CDR3 contains 16 residues. Per the germline V gene, CDR1 is MDHEN and CDR2 is SYDVKM. Trimming pared 2 bases from V and 0 bases from J, leaving 11 bases between. CDR3 protein: CASSLVQLSSGNTIYF. CDR3 nucleotides: TGTGCCAGCAGTTTAGTACAGTTAAGCTCTGGAAACACCATATATTTT.

The chain links TRBV19 to TRBJ2-7, with 9 nucleotides matching TRBD1. CDR1 LNHDA and CDR2 SQIVND come from the germline V gene (reference sequence). The CDR3 covers 14 residues. V was clipped by 2 bases and J by 9 bases; unmatched bases: 8. This CDR3 is CASSISGQGMVQYF. For the CDR3, the DNA is TGTGCCAGTAGTATATCGGGACAGGGTATGGTGCAGTACTTC.

V usage is TRBV25-1 and J usage is TRBJ2-1; 8 bases are shared with TRBD2. V lost 5 bases and J lost 8; bases outside the gene matches: 11. This CDR3 region has 15 residues. The germline gives CDR1 MGHDK, CDR2 SYGVNS. Here the CDR3 reads CASSRSGLVHDEQFF. CDR3 sequence (DNA): TGTGCCAGCAGTCGATCGGGACTAGTTCATGATGAGCAGTTCTTC.

This clone was detected only once. The gene calls are TRBV29-1 and TRBJ1-1; possibly TRBD1 for D (6 bases). The CDR3 is 16 amino acids. Looked up from germline, CDR1 is SQVTM and CDR2 is ANQGSEA. V lost 0 bases, J lost 6 bases, and 20 bases lay in between. The CDR3 here is CSVEERVSGGLPEAFF. CDR3 nucleotides: TGCAGCGTTGAAGAGAGAGTCTCCGGGGGGCTACCTGAAGCTTTCTTT.

This chain uses TRBV3-1 (or the pseudogene TRBV3-2) with TRBJ1-2; TRBD1 is a possible D gene (6 bases). This CDR3 spans 15 amino acids. In germline, CDR1 is LGHDT, CDR2 YNNKEL (reference sequence). Deletions cut 3 bases from V and 4 bases from J, with 15 bases between. The CDR3 here is CASSHLPDSSYGYTF. Here the CDR3 DNA reads TGTGCCAGCAGCCACCTCCCGGACAGCTCCTATGGCTACACCTTC.

The chain has TRBV19 and TRBJ1-2; TRBD1 might be the D (5 bases). Trimming pared 3 bases from V and 4 bases from J, leaving 6 bases between. Germline CDR1 LNHDA, CDR2 SQIVND (reference sequence). There are 12 residues in the CDR3. CDR3 nucleotide sequence: TGTGCCAGTAGTATGACAGCCTATGGCTACACCTTC. Translated, it gives CASSMTAYGYTF.

V is TRBV12-3 or TRBV12-4 and J is TRBJ2-4; possible D gene TRBD1, 5 bases. V lost 6 bases to trimming and J lost 7 bases, with 7 bases between them. This CDR3 comprises 11 residues. CDR3 in amino acids: CASRGRNIQYF. The DNA for the CDR3 is TGTGCCAGCAGGGGGCGGAACATTCAGTACTTC.

V usage is TRBV19 and J usage is TRBJ1-4; D gene ambiguous. Germline V gene lookup returns CDR1 LNHDA and CDR2 SQIVND (reference sequence). Trimming stripped 5 bases from V and 8 bases from J, with 18 bases between. The CDR3 sequence is 15 residues long. The CDR3 reads CASSADNGPSEKLFF. The CDR3 coding sequence is TGTGCCAGTAGTGCGGATAACGGCCCCTCCGAAAAACTGTTTTTT.

This clone has just a few counts. The genes are TRBV9 and TRBJ2-3; TRBD2 aligns across 7 bases. The CDR3 consists of 15 residues. The germline CDR1 and CDR2 sequences are SGDLS and YYNGEE. The V segment lost 1 base and the J segment 5 bases; nucleotides outside the gene matches: 7. This CDR3 reads CASSVRGGPGDTQYF. DNA of the CDR3: TGTGCCAGCAGCGTAAGGGGAGGGCCCGGAGATACGCAGTATTTT.

The V call is TRBV6-6, the J call TRBJ1-6; 8 nucleotides match TRBD1. V lost 5 bases, J lost 8 bases, and 5 bases stayed unmatched. The germline V gene encodes CDR1 MNHNY and CDR2 SVGAGI (reference sequence). The CDR3 spans 14 residues. CDR3 protein: CASSVSGQDSPLHF. The CDR3 DNA follows: TGTGCCAGCAGTGTATCGGGACAGGATTCACCCCTCCACTTT.

The chain has TRBV7-2 and TRBJ1-5; D uncertain. Germline V CDR1 and CDR2: SGHTA, FQGNSA. Between the trimmed V and J ends, which lost 4 bases and 0 bases, there was a span of 10 bases. CDR3 length: 15 amino acids. For the CDR3, the DNA is TGTGCCAGCAGCTGGCAGGAGGGTAGCAATCAGCCCCAGCATTTT. It is translated as CASSWQEGSNQPQHF.

The rearrangement uses TRBV10-3 and TRBJ1-5; D uncertain. The length of the CDR3 is 13 residues. Deletions cut 0 bases from V and 6 bases from J, with 6 bases between. The V gene's germline CDR1 is ENHRY and CDR2 SYGVKD. CDR3 region: CAISESRVQPQHF. The CDR3 DNA is TGTGCCATCAGTGAGTCTCGGGTTCAGCCCCAGCATTTT.

The CDR3 DNA sequence: TGTGCCAGCAGAGCCCCAGGGGGCACTGAAGCTTTCTTT. This gives the protein CASRAPGGTEAFF. The chain carries TRBV28 and TRBJ1-1; 7 bases are a match to TRBD1. The V gene's germline CDR1 is MDHEN and CDR2 SYDVKM. The V and J ends lost 6 bases and 4 bases, in that order; junction bases with no gene match: 5. The CDR3 totals 13 residues.

This chain joins TRBV7-2 and TRBJ2-3; 7 nucleotides agree with TRBD2. The CDR3 contains 16 residues. Per the germline V gene, CDR1 is SGHTA and CDR2 is FQGNSA. V lost 2 bases and J lost 3; bases outside the gene matches: 8. The CDR3 bases are TGTGCCAGCAGCTTATACCGCGGGAGTGGTACAGATACGCAGTATTTT. Translation gives CASSLYRGSGTDTQYF.

V usage is TRBV3-1 (or the pseudogene TRBV3-2) and J usage is TRBJ1-1, with a tentative D call TRBD1 (5 bases). This CDR3 is built from 16 residues. Between the trimmed V and J ends, which lost 0 bases and 0 bases, there was a span of 11 bases. Looked up from germline, CDR1 is LGHDT and CDR2 is YNNKEL (reference sequence). The CDR3 nucleotides read TGTGCCAGCAGCCAAGATTGGTCAGGGTTGAACACTGAAGCTTTCTTT. Its protein is CASSQDWSGLNTEAFF.